This is a list of T cell receptor beta chains from one sample in a study of cytomegalovirus exposure and HLA in healthy donors. Generated by immunoSEQ multiplex PCR, the TCRdb table keeps only in-frame clones and is missing some. The table records over 80,000 clones, 60% to 85% of them present only once. The sample was PBMCs. The receptors originated from a man in his sixties in good health and CMV-seropositive. CDR3s leave out the opening cysteine and the closing phenylalanine or tryptophan. The size field is filled for only some rows; it gives once, few, many or a size class.

V gene: TRBV7-9; clone size: few; CDR3 protein: ATRNRDKSSGANVLT
V gene: TRBV16; clone size: .; CDR3 protein: ASSPSHMRRDYEQY
V gene: TRBV2; clone size: .; CDR3 protein: ASRVTKNTGELF
V gene: TRBV13; clone size: .; CDR3 protein: AGSGVFLDADTQY
V gene: TRBV19; clone size: .; CDR3 protein: ASSLFVGARSYGYT
V gene: TRBV10-3; clone size: few; CDR3 protein: AISALTGSGNTIY
V gene: TRBV19; clone size: .; CDR3 protein: ASSPRGKNTEAF
V gene: TRBV6-6; clone size: few; CDR3 protein: ASNQDSLVSTEAF
V gene: TRBV6-5; clone size: .; CDR3 protein: ASRPGLGEKLF
V gene: TRBV12-5; clone size: few; CDR3 protein: ASGLTGGSYNEQF
V gene: TRBV5-5; clone size: .; CDR3 protein: ASSPGQNQETQY
V gene: TRBV2; clone size: .; CDR3 protein: ASRGRVSNQPQH
V gene: TRBV7-8; clone size: .; CDR3 protein: ASSLARGGYT
V gene: TRBV5-1; clone size: .; CDR3 protein: ASRLTGLNEQF
V gene: TRBV13; clone size: .; CDR3 protein: ASRSPSGVSGANVLT